This TCR beta chain was identified during a study of OX40 agonist ivuxolimab in advanced cancers. Findings and caveats of the study: Relative to CD4+ cells, CD8+ T cells on average had more expanded clones.

Points on this clone: The antigen is undetermined.

Produced via immunoSEQ multiplex PCR; TCRdb's table is partial and in-frame only. The sample includes 65,000 or so clones, 80% to 90% seen only once; the top ten take 2.5% to 3%. CDR3 size: 14 residues. Germline CDR1 and CDR2: SQVTM and ANQGSEA. V lost 7 bases and J 4 bases, leaving 19 bases between the germline ends. The receptor's source is an adult with an advanced solid tumor such as melanoma, head and neck, liver or kidney cancer. The rearrangement links TRBV29-1 to TRBJ1-2, with D perhaps TRBD1 (5 bases). Source: CD4+ or CD8+ T cells sorted from blood, taken in a trial of the OX40 agonist ivuxolimab. Written as DNA, the CDR3 is TGCAGCGCTGGGGAACCAGGGTACCCCTATGGCTACACCTTC. Translated: CSAGEPGYPYGYTF.